The subject of this entry is one T cell receptor beta chain. Its antigen is still unknown. No qualities accompany the bases; no much larger clone lies one base away. This record comes from a study of CD8 T cells in seronegative destructive rheumatoid arthritis (dated by TCRdb to 2018 to 2020). Regarding the study in general: At the time of sampling, seven of the eight CND-RA patients were on biological drugs. Peripheral CD8+ TCRbeta repertoires were compared between CCP-negative destructive rheumatoid arthritis (CND-RA) patients and newly diagnosed seropositive RA, seronegative RA and healthy controls. The seropositive RA, seronegative RA and healthy control comparison cohorts were taken from a previously published TCRbeta dataset and were not newly sequenced. What the work shows at the level of the full study, not this receptor alone: The authors read the apparently distinct set of enriched public clonotypes carried by CND-RA patients as support for a separate disease subset. Without diagnostic samples, TCR repertoire differences may partly reflect poor disease control over the years rather than being present at onset. CND-RA repertoires showed more CMV-reactive and fewer influenza A-reactive CD8+ TCRbeta sequences than controls and other RA subtypes. After adjusting for age, CND-RA patients appeared to have less diverse, more clonal CD8+ TCRbeta repertoires than other RA subtypes. The study acknowledged the small size of the CND-RA cohort as a limitation. No public clonotype enrichment survived Benjamini-Hochberg correction across the roughly 100,000 clonotypes tested.

As encoded in the germline V gene, CDR1 is SGHTA while CDR2 is FQGTGA. From the cysteine up to the phenylalanine, the CDR3 has a length of 15 residues. Only CDR3 DNA is held: 45 bases, read in frame from base 1. Ends trimmed: V by 1 base, J by 4 bases; bases unmatched to a gene: 3. The CND-RA patients tested negative on the clinical CCP2 antibody test, and joint destruction in these patients kept progressing despite active therapy. Every CND-RA patient had failed conventional anti-rheumatic therapy and showed typical joint destruction in the wrists and ankles. Sampling of CND-RA patients was performed not at diagnosis but after long disease histories, which spanned decades in several cases. Around 50 millilitres of EDTA-anticoagulated peripheral blood were drawn from each patient. Density gradient separation with Ficoll-Paque PLUS was used to isolate peripheral blood mononuclear cells. AutoMACS magnetic bead positive selection was used to isolate CD8+ cells from fresh or cryopreserved PBMCs, and flow cytometry was used to check purity. Nucleospin Tissue or Tissue XS kits were used for genomic DNA extraction, and quantification was performed on a Qubit 2.0 fluorometer.

Genomic DNA from CD8+ cells was used for TCRbeta sequencing, which was performed according to the manufacturer's instructions. The immunoSEQ assay was used for TCRbeta sequencing, which was carried out at a genomics technology centre in Finland. Per the original workflow: Clonotype tables generated by the immunoSEQ preprocessing pipeline were converted into VDJtools format, and non-productive clonotypes were filtered out. Any sample with fewer than 10,000 reads was excluded, the remaining samples were subsampled to 10,000 reads, and most of the eight CND-RA samples made it through. Using the VDJtools CalcDiversityStats function on data subsampled to 10,000 reads, the Shannon-Wiener, Simpson and clonality indices were calculated. Non-singleton TCRbeta clonotypes were hard-matched, with no mismatches allowed, against VDJdb to infer antigen specificity. CDR3 sequences differing by one amino acid (Hamming distance 1) were grouped into clusters with potentially shared antigen targets. Public clonotypes were tested for group enrichment with one-sided Fisher's exact tests after resampling groups to six samples, repeated ten times. TCRdb mirrors the immuneACCESS table, restricted to in-frame sequences. Some clones are absent from its copies; in checked studies, under half trace to an unresolved V gene, and the reason for the others is unknown. The V and J calls and the clone size are those of that table, but D and trimming were determined from the DNA. The sample table shows some 13,000 clones, and roughly four fifths are seen once. Of the sample, 27% is held by the ten largest clones.

The chain is assembled from TRBV7-3 and TRBJ2-3; 9 of the junction bases match TRBD2. This receptor was taken from a woman aged 30 to 50 with seronegative destructive rheumatoid arthritis. Sequenced sample: CD8+ T cells from blood. The CDR3: CASSLSGGAADTQYF. The DNA sequence is as follows: TGTGCCAGCAGCTTAAGCGGGGGGGCCGCAGATACGCAGTATTTT.